The 5 T cell receptor beta chains presented below share a single source sample, sequenced in a study of spatial heterogeneity in lung cancer. TCRdb analysed the 5' RACE reads with MiXCR anew, one entry per CDR3 protein. The sample consists of 60,000 or so distinct CDR3 sequences, about 6.3% of them appearing once. As for time point: sample taken at primary tumor resection. Sequencing used PBMCs, obtained at surgery. The source is a female donor with early-stage non-small cell lung cancer.

This clonotype was observed at least ten times. The V and J genes are TRBV5-4 and TRBJ2-3; 8 bases fit TRBD1. Losses at the gene ends were 5 bases for V and 4 bases for J; bases not matched to a gene: 9. This CDR3 region has 15 residues. Germline CDR1 SGHNT, CDR2 YYREEE (reference sequence). CDR3 DNA sequence: TGTGCCAGCAGACTCGGACAGGGTGTGGCAGATACGCAGTATTTT. Translating gives CASRLGQGVADTQYF. Filled out from reference TRBV5-4 and TRBJ2-3, the complete variable domain reads ETGVTQSPTHLIKTRGQQVTLRCSSQSGHNTVSWYQQALGQGPQFIFQYYREEENGRGNFPPRFSGLQFPNYSSELNVNALELDDSALYLCASRLGQGVADTQYFGPGTRLTVL.

Many counts were recorded for this clonotype. The genes are TRBV7-9 and TRBJ1-6, with D possibly TRBD1 on 6 matching bases. Per the germline V gene, CDR1 is SEHNR and CDR2 is FQNEAQ (reference sequence). Trimming removed 5 bases at V and 8 bases at J, with 16 bases between. The length of the CDR3 is 15 residues. CDR3 coding DNA: TGTGCCAGCAGCAAGGGGGGCCTACCCCATTCACCCCTCCACTTT. The encoded protein is CASSKGGLPHSPLHF.

This clonotype was observed many times. The chain joins TRBV20-1 to TRBJ2-7, with 7 positions matching TRBD1. Germline assignment: CDR1 DFQATT and CDR2 SNEGSKA (reference sequence). The CDR3 consists of 13 residues. The J segment lost 2 bases and the V segment lost 5 bases, leaving 6 bases of the junction unmatched. CDR3 DNA: TGCAGTGCTCCGGACAGGACAACCTACGAGCAGTACGTC. Its protein is CSAPDRTTYEQYV.

Sample share makes this clonotype medium-sized (0.01 to 0.1%). The chain employs TRBV18 and TRBJ1-2; D remains unclear. The CDR3 runs to 12 residues. The V end lost 2 bases, the J end lost 4 bases, and 5 bases lay between the germline ends. Germline assignment: CDR1 KGHSH and CDR2 LQKENI. CDR3 sequence reads: CASSPSFYGYTF. Here the CDR3 DNA reads TGTGCCAGCTCACCAAGTTTCTATGGCTACACCTTC.

This chain connects TRBV12-3 or TRBV12-4 to TRBJ2-1; unclear D gene. The CDR3 loop spans 16 amino acids. V shed 1 base and J shed 0 bases, with 10 bases lying between them. CDR3 DNA sequence: TGTGCCAGCAGTTTAGATGGGATTCCCTCCTACAATGAGCAGTTCTTC. Translated: CASSLDGIPSYNEQFF.